A single T cell receptor beta chain is shown here with its context. The data originate from a study of sequential checkpoint blockade in melanoma. Study at large: Maintenance nivolumab came after either treatment sequence.

Treatment in this sample: randomized to nivolumab then ipilimumab (arm A) or the reverse (arm B). None of the patients previously received DNA-damaging chemotherapy. From thawed PBMCs, live CD3+CD8+ cells negative for CD19 and CD56 were sorted. The V end lost 2 bases, the J end lost 1 base, and 5 bases lay between the germline ends. CDR3 length equals 13 residues. The germline V gene has CDR1 SGHTA and CDR2 FQGTGA. The repertoire was sequenced with immunoSEQ multiplex PCR; TCRdb's copy has only in-frame clones and lacks some. The sample lists tens of thousands of clones, about 89% seen once, with approximately 14% in the top ten.

The sequence was obtained from a human donor with melanoma. J is TRBJ1-1 and V is TRBV7-3; D gene uncertain. Source: CD8+ T cells sorted from blood (inferred from file names), taken from a patient given nivolumab and ipilimumab in sequence. The CDR3 here is CASSLEQNTEAFF. CDR3 nucleotides: TGTGCCAGCAGCTTAGAACAGAACACTGAAGCTTTCTTT.